These 23 T cell receptor beta chains were all obtained from the same sample, sequenced in a study of cytomegalovirus exposure and HLA in healthy donors (dated by TCRdb to 2015 to 2018). The protocol used for the library was the immunoSEQ multiplex PCR assay. The multiplex PCR relied on a mix of 60 forward primers for TCR Vbeta segments and 13 reverse primers for TCR Jbeta segments. Imported from immuneACCESS, the table was reduced by TCRdb to in-frame sequences with V and J called. These copies leave out some clones; in studies compared against another copy, an unresolved V gene accounts for under half, and the cause of the remainder is not known. The sample yields about 120,000 clones; over 75% were counted once. The top ten hold approximately 11% of the sample. Sequencing was carried out using PBMCs. The source of these receptors is a man in his forties in good health and CMV-seropositive.

V and J are TRBV6-5 and TRBJ1-5; D ambiguous. Deletions cut 6 bases from V and 4 bases from J, with 10 bases between. There are 13 residues in the CDR3. CDR1 and CDR2 from the germline V gene are MNHEY and SVGAGI. CDR3 bases: TGTGCCAGCAGCCCGGGAAAAAATCAGCCCCAGCATTTT. It encodes CASSPGKNQPQHF.

This rearrangement joins TRBV7-9 to TRBJ2-3; 12 bases match TRBD2. The V segment lost 5 bases and the J segment 6 bases; nucleotides outside the gene matches: 15. The CDR3 is 18 amino acids. Germline V gene lookup returns CDR1 SEHNR and CDR2 FQNEAQ (reference sequence). The CDR3 region is CASSLTRRTSGVGDTQYF. In DNA, the CDR3 is TGTGCCAGCAGCCTTACCCGCCGGACTAGCGGGGTGGGGGATACGCAGTATTTT. The full variable domain, completed using reference TRBV7-9 and TRBJ2-3, is DTGVSQNPRHKITKRGQNVTFRCDPISEHNRLYWYRQTLGQGPEFLTYFQNEAQLEKSRLLSDRFSAERPKGSFSTLEIQRTEQGDSAMYLCASSLTRRTSGVGDTQYFGPGTRLTVL.

As concerns this clone: Compared with germline, one end of the junction differs, possibly owing to a read error. The CDR3 sequence: CSSSLVDLTEQLF. In DNA form, the CDR3 reads TGTTCCAGCAGCTTAGTTGACTTAACCGAGCAGCTCTTC. This chain uses TRBV7-9 with TRBJ2-1, with unresolved D. The CDR3 is 13 amino acids. Germline CDR1 is SEHNR and CDR2 is FQNEAQ (reference sequence).

CDR3 amino acids: CASSLLGLAGTTDTQYF. The CDR3 DNA sequence: TGTGCCAGCAGCTTACTGGGGCTAGCGGGGACCACAGATACGCAGTATTTT. The gene calls are TRBV7-8 and TRBJ2-3; 9 positions match TRBD2. J gave up 2 bases and V 2 bases, and 8 bases lay outside the gene matches. Germline loops: CDR1 SGHVS, CDR2 FQNEAQ. This CDR3 is 17 amino acids long.

In this sample, this clone turned up a few times. The chain recombines TRBV7-9 with TRBJ1-3; the D gene is possibly TRBD1 (5 bases). V shed 5 bases and J shed 8 bases, with 16 bases lying between them. The CDR3 is 14 residues long. Per the germline V gene, CDR1 is SEHNR and CDR2 is FQNEAQ (reference sequence). The CDR3 sequence is CASSPDSYLDTIYF. CDR3 nucleotide sequence: TGTGCCAGCAGCCCAGACAGCTACCTGGACACCATATATTTT.

This chain uses TRBV7-8 with TRBJ1-5, with D hard to call. V lost 1 base to trimming and J lost 3 bases, with 10 bases between them. The CDR3 is 15 amino acids. From germline, CDR1 is SGHVS and CDR2 FQNEAQ. CDR3 sequence reads: CASSLDFLDNQPQHF. The CDR3 bases are TGTGCCAGCAGCTTAGATTTCTTAGACAATCAGCCCCAGCATTTT.

The chain combines TRBV27 with TRBJ2-2; TRBD1 matches at 9 bases. V lost 6 bases, J lost 5 bases, and 4 bases stayed unmatched. The CDR3 length is 14 residues. Looked up from germline, CDR1 is MNHEY and CDR2 is SMNVEV (reference sequence). This chain's CDR3 is CASSSGTGTGELFF. CDR3 nucleotide sequence: TGTGCCAGCAGCAGCGGGACAGGGACCGGGGAGCTGTTTTTT.

Concerning this clone itself: This sample includes further DNA sequences coding for the same CDR3. V gene TRBV7-2 combines with J gene TRBJ2-3; 9 nucleotides match TRBD1. With 5 bases clipped from V and 2 bases from J, the junction kept 8 bases outside the gene matches. There are 16 residues in the CDR3. Germline CDR1 is SGHTA and CDR2 is FQGNSA. CDR3 amino acids: CASSLGGQGNTDTQYF. In DNA, the CDR3 is TGTGCCAGCAGCCTAGGTGGACAGGGGAACACAGATACGCAGTATTTT.

In the case of this clone: One end of the junction fails to match germline, which may point to a read error. This chain connects TRBV15 to TRBJ2-7; TRBD1 matches 7 bases. Germline CDR1 is LNHNV and CDR2 is YYDKDF (reference sequence). This CDR3 has 14 amino acids. CDR3 DNA: TGTGCCACCAGCCGAGACAGGGCAACCTACGAGCAGTACTTC. Translation: CATSRDRATYEQYF.

The rearrangement uses TRBV6-1 and TRBJ2-6; 8 bases align to TRBD1. Germline V gene sequence: CDR1 MNHNS, CDR2 SASEGT. The V gene end was trimmed by 3 bases and the J gene end by 0 bases; junction bases not matched to a gene: 7. The CDR3 has 18 residues. The CDR3 nucleotides read TGTGCCAGCAGTGAGTCCGGGACAGGCTACTCTGGGGCCAACGTCCTGACTTTC. Translating it yields CASSESGTGYSGANVLTF.

This clone appeared a few times. The chain recombines TRBV18 with TRBJ2-7, with D tentatively TRBD1 (6 bases). The CDR3 is 16 residues long. V was pared by 3 bases and J by 0 bases, with 15 bases between. Germline V gene lookup returns CDR1 KGHSH and CDR2 LQKENI. The CDR3 coding sequence is TGTGCCAGCTCACCCAATACAAACAGGGTCTCCTACGAGCAGTACTTC. Encoded protein: CASSPNTNRVSYEQYF.

The J gene is TRBJ1-5, the V gene TRBV5-1; 7 positions agree with TRBD1. This CDR3 contains 14 residues. Germline loops: CDR1 SGHRS, CDR2 YFSETQ. V was pared by 2 bases and J by 3 bases, with 2 bases of the junction left unmatched. The CDR3 DNA sequence: TGCGCCAGCAGCTTAGACAGGGACAATCAGCCCCAGCATTTT. Protein product: CASSLDRDNQPQHF.

This clone was seen only once. The rearrangement joins TRBV7-3 to TRBJ1-6; the D gene is possibly TRBD1 (6 bases). This CDR3 has 15 residues. Between the trimmed V and J ends, which lost 5 bases and 4 bases, there was a span of 12 bases. CDR1 is SGHTA, CDR2 FQGTGA, per germline. The CDR3 sequence is CASSSTGLYNSPLHF. The CDR3 DNA is TGTGCCAGCAGCAGTACAGGGCTATATAATTCACCCCTCCACTTT.

This clone was found a few times. V gene TRBV5-1 combines with J gene TRBJ1-2; D not certain. The CDR3 loop spans 13 amino acids. Germline V gives CDR1 SGHRS, CDR2 YFSETQ. The V end was cut by 0 bases, the J end by 7 bases, with 10 bases between. CDR3 nucleotides: TGCGCCAGCAGCTTGGTCGGGGATCCTGGCTACACCTTC. Translated, it gives CASSLVGDPGYTF.

This clone was detected only a few times. The V and J genes are TRBV18 and TRBJ2-2; the match to TRBD1 covers 12 bases. The CDR3 totals 16 residues. Germline V CDR1 and CDR2: KGHSH, LQKENI. Losses at the gene ends were 2 bases for V and 7 bases for J; bases not matched to a gene: 5. CDR3 in DNA: TGTGCCAGCTCACCAACGGGACAGGGGGCTGTCGGGGAGCTGTTTTTT. Translated: CASSPTGQGAVGELFF.

The rearrangement links TRBV27 to TRBJ1-1, with D possibly being TRBD1 (5 bases). V lost 6 bases to trimming and J lost 0 bases, with 14 bases between them. This CDR3 is built from 15 residues. CDR1 is MNHEY, CDR2 SMNVEV, per germline (reference sequence). The CDR3, as DNA: TGTGCCAGCAGCTGGGGGGGAGGGGTGAACACTGAAGCTTTCTTT. Translating gives CASSWGGGVNTEAFF.

V is TRBV16 and J is TRBJ1-3; D is undetermined. The germline V gene encodes CDR1 KGHSY and CDR2 FQNENV. This CDR3 is 14 amino acids long. Trimming cost V 0 bases and J 7 bases, with 10 bases left between them. CDR3 nucleotide sequence: TGTGCCAGCAGCCAATCGGAGGGCCGGAACACCATATATTTT. This codes for CASSQSEGRNTIYF.

The chain combines TRBV6-4 with TRBJ2-7; TRBD1 agrees at 7 bases. The CDR3 is made up of 15 amino acids. Germline CDR1 is MRHNA and CDR2 is SNTAGT. J lost 3 bases, V lost 2 bases, and 7 bases had no gene match. The CDR3 DNA is TGTGCCAGCAGTGACCGGCAGGGGGTTGACTACGAGCAGTACTTC. Amino acids: CASSDRQGVDYEQYF.

The chain links TRBV11-2 to TRBJ1-6, with TRBD1 matching 10 bases. The CDR3 covers 16 residues. Germline CDR1 reads SGHAT; CDR2 reads FQNNGV. The ends lost 3 bases at V and 6 bases at J; junction bases unmatched: 5. CDR3 coding DNA: TGTGCCAGCAGCTTTGACCGGGACAGGGGTAATTCACCCCTCCACTTT. Protein: CASSFDRDRGNSPLHF.

The J gene is TRBJ2-3, the V gene TRBV4-1; 10 bases map to TRBD1. CDR3 length: 15 amino acids. V was clipped by 4 bases and J by 0 bases; unmatched bases: 1. The germline CDR1 and CDR2 sequences are MGHRA and YSYEKL. The CDR3 DNA sequence: TGCGCCAGCAGCCGACAGGGGGCTAGCACAGATACGCAGTATTTT. This sequence encodes CASSRQGASTDTQYF.

This clone was picked up a small number of times. The chain is built from TRBV29-1 and TRBJ1-2; 7 bases map to TRBD1. The germline V gene has CDR1 SQVTM and CDR2 ANQGSEA. This CDR3 has 11 residues. J was trimmed by 6 bases and V by 2 bases; bases with no gene match: 0. The chain's CDR3 is CSVERGHGYTF. As DNA, the CDR3 is TGCAGCGTTGAAAGGGGGCATGGCTACACCTTC.

The CDR3 coding sequence is TGTGCCAGCAGCTTGTGGGGGGCAGGGGGGAGTGAAAAACTGTTTTTT. Residues: CASSLWGAGGSEKLFF. The rearrangement joins TRBV5-4 to TRBJ1-4, with TRBD1 matching 7 bases. Per germline, CDR1 SGHNT and CDR2 YYREEE (reference sequence). This CDR3 region has 16 residues. V lost 1 base to trimming and J lost 7 bases; unmatched junction nucleotides: 10.

This clone has just a few counts. This chain uses TRBV7-2 with TRBJ1-6; possibly TRBD1 for D (6 bases). Germline V gene sequence: CDR1 SGHTA, CDR2 FQGNSA. V lost 5 bases to trimming and J lost 3 bases, with 14 bases between them. This CDR3 contains 16 residues. CDR3 in DNA: TGTGCCAGCAGCACAACGACAGGAATCTATAATTCACCCCTCCACTTT. Its protein is CASSTTTGIYNSPLHF. The whole variable domain, remainder taken from reference TRBV7-2 and TRBJ1-6, is GAGVSQSPSNKVTEKGKDVELRCDPISGHTALYWYRQSLGQGLEFLIYFQGNSAPDKSGLPSDRFSAERTGGSVSTLTIQRTQQEDSAVYLCASSTTTGIYNSPLHFGNGTRLTVT.